This TCR beta chain appears in the sequencing data of a study of blood T cell repertoires in COVID-19. Study as a whole: The origin of the acute and convalescent COVID-19 samples was the United States, Italy and Spain.

Germline assignment: CDR1 SGDLS and CDR2 YYNGEE. This CDR3 contains 15 residues. V lost 0 bases, J lost 9 bases, and 8 bases stayed unmatched. Methods used by the authors: By means of reference gene primer amplification, nucleated cell counts were estimated. Produced via immunoSEQ multiplex PCR; TCRdb's table is partial and in-frame only. The D gene and trimming were derived from the DNA, and the V and J assignments and clone size from that table. The sample includes roughly 120,000 clones, about 93% of them seen just once. The rearrangement links TRBV9 to TRBJ2-1, with TRBD2 identical over 8 bases. The TCR sequence derives from a man aged 50 to 59 with COVID-19, enrolled during active disease. The sample taken for sequencing was peripheral blood. The CDR3 sequence: CASSVGSAGASEQFF. CDR3 nucleotides: TGTGCCAGCAGCGTAGGCTCAGCGGGAGCGAGTGAGCAGTTCTTC.